This TCR beta chain was recovered during a study of cytomegalovirus exposure and HLA in healthy donors. Findings and caveats of the study: Most sequenced TCRs were rare (though some public TCRs occurred in many donors). Investigators reported fewer than 200 TCR beta chains as tied to cytomegalovirus. In vitro confirmation showed three CMV-associated chains to be CMV antigen specific.

Details on this clone: The antigen remains undetermined.

The J segment lost 3 bases and the V segment lost 6 bases, leaving 6 bases of the junction unmatched. CDR3 length equals 14 residues. In germline, CDR1 is SEHNR, CDR2 FQNEAQ (reference sequence). This PCR relied on a set of 60 Vbeta primers and 13 Jbeta primers. Using immunoSEQ multiplex PCR, the repertoire was profiled, and TCRdb retains in-frame clones only, with some absent. Altogether under 300,000 clones are present, approximately 84% being singletons, with the ten largest covering about 2%. This chain uses TRBV7-9 with TRBJ1-2, with TRBD1 identical over 8 bases. Sequenced input: PBMCs. The TCR originated in a woman aged 35 to 49 in good health and CMV-seropositive. In DNA form, the CDR3 reads TGTGCCAGCAGTCGCAGGGGGCGCGACTATGGCTACACCTTC. It is translated as CASSRRGRDYGYTF.